A single sample gave rise to the 32 T cell receptor beta chains below, sequenced in a study of shared clonotypes between healthy human individuals. TCRdb's table, derived via immunoSEQ multiplex PCR, lists solely in-frame clones and lacks some. Altogether roughly 570,000 clones are present, 98% being singletons, with the ten largest covering approximately 0.3%. CD45RO-negative CD8 cells positively selected for CCR7 made up the naive population, which excluded terminally differentiated effector memory CD45RA+ cells. The sequenced sample consisted of naive CD8+ T cells sorted from blood. The receptors stem from a man under 40 in good health.

The gene calls are TRBV2 and TRBJ2-1, with D maybe TRBD2 (6 bases). V was pared by 8 bases and J by 0 bases, with 8 bases between. The germline gives CDR1 SNHLY, CDR2 FYNNEI. This CDR3 has 13 amino acids. The CDR3, as DNA: TGTGCCAGCTTGCGGGGCTCCTACAATGAGCAGTTCTTC. Translation gives CASLRGSYNEQFF.

The CDR3 DNA reads as TGTGCCAGCAGTTGGGGTGGGGGCACTGAAGCTTTCTTT. This encodes CASSWGGGTEAFF. The rearrangement uses TRBV27 and TRBJ1-1; D is possibly TRBD1 (5 bases). CDR3 size: 13 residues. The germline CDR1 and CDR2 sequences are MNHEY and SMNVEV (reference sequence). Trimming removed 4 bases from V and 4 bases from J, with 10 bases in between.

The chain joins TRBV11-2 to TRBJ2-5, with TRBD1 matching 9 bases. Germline V lookup: CDR1 SGHAT, CDR2 FQNNGV. The CDR3 totals 19 residues. Germline trimming cut 0 bases from V and 1 base from J; bases unmatched to any gene: 12. The CDR3 nucleotides read TGTGCCAGCAGCTTAGATGGTCTAGGACAGGGGCTACCCCAAGAGACCCAGTACTTC. Residues: CASSLDGLGQGLPQETQYF.

V is TRBV5-1 and J is TRBJ2-7; D is ambiguous. This CDR3 comprises 15 residues. Looked up from germline, CDR1 is SGHRS and CDR2 is YFSETQ. V lost 4 bases, J lost 1 base, and 15 bases lay in between. DNA for the CDR3: TGCGCCAGCAGCCCAACGGCTCGAACTTCCTACGAGCAGTACTTC. Protein: CASSPTARTSYEQYF.

As regards this clone: The sample has other DNA sequences that encode this CDR3 too. The chain has TRBV11-2 and TRBJ2-7; the D is unclear. V dropped 5 bases and J dropped 4 bases, with 9 bases sitting between them. The germline V gene has CDR1 SGHAT and CDR2 FQNNGV. The CDR3 totals 12 residues. The CDR3 region has the DNA TGTGCCAGCAGCCCCGGCGGTTACGAGCAGTACTTC. Amino acid sequence: CASSPGGYEQYF.

A word on this clone: Other DNA sequences of this sample code for an identical CDR3. The chain links TRBV7-2 to TRBJ2-7, with unresolved D. The CDR3 is made up of 15 amino acids. CDR1 and CDR2 (germline): SGHTA, FQGNSA. The germline V and J ends were trimmed by 1 base and 0 bases, with 10 bases remaining between them. CDR3 loop: CASSLETLSSYEQYF. DNA for the CDR3: TGTGCCAGCAGCTTAGAAACGTTGAGCTCCTACGAGCAGTACTTC.

CDR3 in amino acids: CASSLSRLEQFF. As DNA, the CDR3 is TGTGCCAGCAGCTTAAGCCGGCTTGAGCAGTTCTTC. This chain connects TRBV11-2 to TRBJ2-1; no clear D. The CDR3 is made up of 12 amino acids. Trimming removed 2 bases at V and 9 bases at J, with 8 bases between. The germline V gene encodes CDR1 SGHAT and CDR2 FQNNGV.

The chain links TRBV18 to TRBJ2-1, with D unclear. This CDR3 contains 13 residues. Germline V lookup: CDR1 KGHSH, CDR2 LQKENI. With 3 bases removed from V and 6 bases from J, the gap between germline ends came to 9 bases. CDR3 region: CASSPEGRNEQFF. CDR3 DNA sequence: TGTGCCAGCTCACCGGAAGGGCGCAATGAGCAGTTCTTC.

The J gene is TRBJ2-7, the V gene TRBV29-1; no reliable D call. The CDR3 is 13 residues long. Germline CDR1 is SQVTM and CDR2 is ANQGSEA. Trimming shortened V by 3 bases and J by 0 bases, and 9 bases separated the two germline ends. The CDR3 region has the DNA TGCAGCGTTGAGACAAGTAACTCCTACGAGCAGTACTTC. It is translated as CSVETSNSYEQYF.

The rearrangement links TRBV9 to TRBJ2-3, with no clear D. Germline-derived CDR1 and CDR2 are SGDLS and YYNGEE. This CDR3 is 14 amino acids long. V was trimmed by 4 bases and J by 2 bases, leaving 11 bases between them. CDR3 residues: CASSPRRYTDTQYF. CDR3 DNA: TGTGCCAGCAGCCCCCGGAGATACACAGATACGCAGTATTTT.

The rearrangement joins TRBV6-5 to TRBJ2-1; D remains ambiguous. Trimming removed 3 bases from V and 0 bases from J, with 6 bases in between. The CDR3 covers 14 residues. Germline CDR1 and CDR2: MNHEY and SVGAGI. The CDR3 region has the DNA TGTGCCAGCAGTTATGTTAGCTCCTACAATGAGCAGTTCTTC. Protein product: CASSYVSSYNEQFF.

The rearrangement uses TRBV27 and TRBJ1-5; D is ambiguous. V was cut by 3 bases and J by 3 bases, with 6 bases left in between. CDR3 size: 13 residues. The germline V gene encodes CDR1 MNHEY and CDR2 SMNVEV (reference sequence). The CDR3 sequence is CASSFQNNQPQHF. Here the CDR3 DNA reads TGTGCCAGCAGTTTCCAGAACAATCAGCCCCAGCATTTT.

The J gene is TRBJ2-2, the V gene TRBV7-9; 8 nucleotides match TRBD1. Unmatched junction bases numbered 9, after V lost 5 bases and J lost 4 bases. The CDR3 extends over 16 amino acids. CDR1 SEHNR and CDR2 FQNEAQ come from the germline V gene (reference sequence). CDR3 DNA: TGTGCCAGCAGCCCCCCTCAGGGGGCCTTCACCGGGGAGCTGTTTTTT. Its translation: CASSPPQGAFTGELFF. The whole variable domain, remainder taken from reference TRBV7-9 and TRBJ2-2, is DTGVSQNPRHKITKRGQNVTFRCDPISEHNRLYWYRQTLGQGPEFLTYFQNEAQLEKSRLLSDRFSAERPKGSFSTLEIQRTEQGDSAMYLCASSPPQGAFTGELFFGEGSRLTVL.

This chain joins TRBV27 and TRBJ2-3; tentative D call: TRBD1 (5 bases). The CDR3 sequence is 15 residues long. Trimming removed 0 bases at V and 1 base at J, with 8 bases between. The V gene's germline CDR1 is MNHEY and CDR2 SMNVEV (reference sequence). DNA of the CDR3: TGTGCCAGCAGTTTATCCGAACAGGGCACAGATACGCAGTATTTT. Its protein product is CASSLSEQGTDTQYF.

The chain carries TRBV18 and TRBJ2-4; the D gene is possibly TRBD2 (6 bases). Trimming left V 0 bases short and J 13 bases short, with 13 bases between. The CDR3 is 13 residues long. Looked up from germline, CDR1 is KGHSH and CDR2 is LQKENI. CDR3 amino acids: CASSPPVEGPQYF. CDR3 sequence (DNA): TGTGCCAGCTCACCACCGGTGGAGGGACCGCAGTACTTC.

This chain connects TRBV19 to TRBJ2-3; D uncertain. Germline CDR1 LNHDA, CDR2 SQIVND (reference sequence). The CDR3 covers 15 residues. V was trimmed by 3 bases and J by 0 bases, leaving 10 bases between them. The CDR3 sequence: CASSISVTSTDTQYF. CDR3 in DNA: TGTGCCAGTAGTATCTCGGTGACTAGCACAGATACGCAGTATTTT.

The V gene is TRBV7-9, the J gene TRBJ2-7, with 10 bases lining up with TRBD1. Germline V gives CDR1 SEHNR, CDR2 FQNEAQ (reference sequence). The CDR3 is made up of 15 amino acids. J gave up 4 bases and V 4 bases, and 7 bases lay outside the gene matches. The CDR3 DNA sequence: TGTGCCAGCAGCTACGGACAGGGGGATTTGTACGAGCAGTACTTC. Its translation: CASSYGQGDLYEQYF.

This clone was detected only once. The chain couples TRBV27 to TRBJ1-1, with 8 bases that match TRBD1. Germline CDR1 is MNHEY and CDR2 is SMNVEV (reference sequence). The V and J ends lost 4 bases and 0 bases, in that order; junction bases with no gene match: 4. This CDR3 is built from 15 residues. The CDR3 nucleotides read TGTGCCAGCAGTTCATGGACAGGGTTGAACACTGAAGCTTTCTTT. This codes for CASSSWTGLNTEAFF.

The chain recombines TRBV11-2 with TRBJ2-1; D possibly corresponds to TRBD2 (5 bases). The CDR3 sequence is 12 residues long. Germline CDR1 reads SGHAT; CDR2 reads FQNNGV. V lost 2 bases, J lost 9 bases, and 8 bases lay in between. The chain's CDR3 is CASSLNAGEQFF. As DNA, the CDR3 is TGTGCCAGCAGCTTAAATGCGGGTGAGCAGTTCTTC.

This chain links TRBV7-2 with TRBJ1-5; D perhaps matches TRBD1 (5 bases). Germline lookup yields CDR1 SGHTA and CDR2 FQGNSA. V lost 3 bases to trimming and J lost 3 bases, with 12 bases between them. This CDR3 contains 15 residues. The CDR3 region is CASSFGTIDNQPQHF. The CDR3, as DNA: TGTGCCAGCAGCTTTGGGACGATAGACAATCAGCCCCAGCATTTT.

The gene calls are TRBV7-2 and TRBJ2-3, with a weak D call TRBD2 (6 bases). The germline V and J ends were trimmed by 0 bases and 0 bases, with 7 bases remaining between them. CDR1 and CDR2 from the germline V gene are SGHTA and FQGNSA. The CDR3 has 15 residues. The CDR3, as DNA: TGTGCCAGCAGCTTAGCGGGAGGAAGCACAGATACGCAGTATTTT. Its protein product is CASSLAGGSTDTQYF. Full variable domain (outside the CDR3, taken from reference TRBV7-2 and TRBJ2-3): GAGVSQSPSNKVTEKGKDVELRCDPISGHTALYWYRQSLGQGLEFLIYFQGNSAPDKSGLPSDRFSAERTGGSVSTLTIQRTQQEDSAVYLCASSLAGGSTDTQYFGPGTRLTVL.

This clone was observed a single time. The chain joins TRBV29-1 to TRBJ2-1; D is unclear. CDR1 and CDR2 from the germline V gene are SQVTM and ANQGSEA. The CDR3 has 13 residues. The ends were cut back, 4 bases at V and 3 bases at J, with 10 bases in the middle. CDR3 nucleotide sequence: TGCAGCGTTGCTCCCAAGTACTACAATGAGCAGTTCTTC. This codes for CSVAPKYYNEQFF.

As to this clone: Other DNA sequences in this sample translate to the same CDR3. J is TRBJ2-2 and V is TRBV9; D gene ambiguous. CDR3 size: 13 residues. Germline lookup yields CDR1 SGDLS and CDR2 YYNGEE. The germline V and J ends were trimmed by 0 bases and 4 bases, with 4 bases remaining between them. For the CDR3, the DNA is TGTGCCAGCAGCGTAGGGGGCACCGGGGAGCTGTTTTTT. It yields the protein CASSVGGTGELFF.

The rearrangement links TRBV11-2 to TRBJ2-7; D remains ambiguous. V dropped 3 bases and J dropped 0 bases, with 6 bases sitting between them. The CDR3 covers 13 residues. Per the germline V gene, CDR1 is SGHAT and CDR2 is FQNNGV. The CDR3 DNA sequence: TGTGCCAGCAGCTTCCATTCCTCCTACGAGCAGTACTTC. This translates into CASSFHSSYEQYF.

This chain links TRBV15 with TRBJ2-1; 8 positions agree with TRBD2. V was clipped by 6 bases and J by 4 bases; unmatched bases: 5. Germline values: CDR1 LNHNV, CDR2 YYDKDF (reference sequence). The CDR3 contains 14 residues. The CDR3 here is CATRSVAGYNEQFF. CDR3 bases: TGTGCCACCAGAAGCGTAGCGGGATACAATGAGCAGTTCTTC.

The rearrangement uses TRBV28 and TRBJ2-7, with D uncertain. The CDR3 covers 12 residues. Germline CDR1 reads MDHEN; CDR2 reads SYDVKM. With 2 bases removed from V and 5 bases from J, the gap between germline ends came to 7 bases. CDR3 loop: CASSLERHEQYF. DNA of the CDR3: TGTGCCAGCAGTTTAGAGAGGCACGAGCAGTACTTC.

Written as DNA, the CDR3 is TGTGCCAGCAGCTGGATATTGACAGGGAACACTGAAGCTTTCTTT. Translated: CASSWILTGNTEAFF. V usage is TRBV5-6 and J usage is TRBJ1-1; TRBD1 might be the D (6 bases). Germline V CDR1 and CDR2: SGHDT, YYEEEE. The CDR3 totals 15 residues. Deletions cut 3 bases from V and 1 base from J, with 13 bases between.

The rearrangement links TRBV7-9 to TRBJ2-7; 7 bases map to TRBD2. J gave up 5 bases and V 2 bases, and 9 bases lay outside the gene matches. The germline V gene encodes CDR1 SEHNR and CDR2 FQNEAQ (reference sequence). The CDR3 has 15 amino acids. In DNA, the CDR3 is TGTGCCAGCAGCTTACCGCCGGGACTATTCGACGAGCAGTACTTC. Its protein product is CASSLPPGLFDEQYF.

The rearrangement joins TRBV15 to TRBJ2-3; 7 nucleotides line up with TRBD2. Germline values: CDR1 LNHNV, CDR2 YYDKDF (reference sequence). There are 15 residues in the CDR3. Germline trimming cut 5 bases from V and 0 bases from J; bases unmatched to any gene: 5. The CDR3 nucleotides are TGTGCCACCAGCGATCTAGCGGAAAGCACAGATACGCAGTATTTT. It is translated as CATSDLAESTDTQYF.

V gene TRBV28 combines with J gene TRBJ2-3; D may be TRBD1 (6 bases). Trimming left V 6 bases short and J 2 bases short, with 9 bases between. The CDR3 has 13 amino acids. CDR1 is MDHEN and CDR2 is SYDVKM in the germline V gene. The CDR3 protein is CASRRQDTDTQYF. CDR3 DNA sequence: TGTGCCAGCAGGCGACAGGACACAGATACGCAGTATTTT.

The CDR3 DNA follows: TGCAGCGTTGAAATGGACAGGGTCAATGAGCAGTTCTTC. As protein: CSVEMDRVNEQFF. The chain is built from TRBV29-1 and TRBJ2-1; TRBD1 aligns across 8 bases. The CDR3 loop spans 13 amino acids. Trimming at V came to 2 bases and at J to 6 bases, leaving 3 bases not matched to a gene. CDR1 is SQVTM and CDR2 is ANQGSEA in the germline V gene.

The chain uses TRBV7-2 and TRBJ2-7; D gene ambiguous. Trimming took 2 bases from V and 3 from J, leaving 8 bases between them. The CDR3 runs to 13 residues. The germline CDR1 and CDR2 sequences are SGHTA and FQGNSA. CDR3 nucleotides: TGTGCCAGCAGCTTACAGGTGGGCTACGAGCAGTACTTC. Translating it yields CASSLQVGYEQYF. Full variable domain (missing parts from reference TRBV7-2 and TRBJ2-7): GAGVSQSPSNKVTEKGKDVELRCDPISGHTALYWYRQSLGQGLEFLIYFQGNSAPDKSGLPSDRFSAERTGGSVSTLTIQRTQQEDSAVYLCASSLQVGYEQYFGPGTRLTVT.